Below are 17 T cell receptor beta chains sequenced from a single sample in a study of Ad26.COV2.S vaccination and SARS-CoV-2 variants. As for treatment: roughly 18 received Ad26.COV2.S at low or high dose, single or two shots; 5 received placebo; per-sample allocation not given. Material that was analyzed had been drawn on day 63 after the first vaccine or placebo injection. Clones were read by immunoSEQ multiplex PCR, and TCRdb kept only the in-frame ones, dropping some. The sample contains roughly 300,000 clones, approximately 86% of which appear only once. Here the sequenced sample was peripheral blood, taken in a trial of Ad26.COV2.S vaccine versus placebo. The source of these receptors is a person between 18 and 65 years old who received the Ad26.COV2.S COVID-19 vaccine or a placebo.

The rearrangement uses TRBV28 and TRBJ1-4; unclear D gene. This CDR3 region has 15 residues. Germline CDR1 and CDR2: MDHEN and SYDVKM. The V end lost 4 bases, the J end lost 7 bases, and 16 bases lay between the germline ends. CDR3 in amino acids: CASSSPGVHFEKLFF. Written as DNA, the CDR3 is TGTGCCAGCAGTTCTCCTGGAGTCCACTTTGAAAAACTGTTTTTT. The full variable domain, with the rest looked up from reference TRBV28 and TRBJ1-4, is DVKVTQSSRYLVKRTGEKVFLECVQDMDHENMFWYRQDPGLGLRLIYFSYDVKMKEKGDIPEGYSVSREKKERFSLILESASTNQTSMYLCASSSPGVHFEKLFFGSGTQLSVL.

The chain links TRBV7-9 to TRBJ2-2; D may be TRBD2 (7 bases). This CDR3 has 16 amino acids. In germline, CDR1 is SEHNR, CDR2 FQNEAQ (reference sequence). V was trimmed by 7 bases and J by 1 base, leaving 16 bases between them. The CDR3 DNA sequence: TGTGCCAGCAAAATCCCGGGGGGCGAGAACACCGGGGAGCTGTTTTTT. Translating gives CASKIPGGENTGELFF.

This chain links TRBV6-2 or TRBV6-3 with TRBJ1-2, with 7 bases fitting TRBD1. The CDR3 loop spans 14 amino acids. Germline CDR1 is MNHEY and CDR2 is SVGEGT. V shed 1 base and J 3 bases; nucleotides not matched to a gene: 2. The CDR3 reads CASSYFGTDYGYTF. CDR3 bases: TGTGCCAGCAGTTACTTCGGGACAGACTATGGCTACACCTTC.

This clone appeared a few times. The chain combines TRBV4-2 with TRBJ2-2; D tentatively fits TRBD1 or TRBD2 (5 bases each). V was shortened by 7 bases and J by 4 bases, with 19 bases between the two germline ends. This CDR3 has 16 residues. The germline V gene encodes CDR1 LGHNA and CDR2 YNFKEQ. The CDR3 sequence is CASIPGTGRPTGELFF. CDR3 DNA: TGTGCCAGCATCCCCGGGACGGGCCGGCCCACCGGGGAGCTGTTTTTT.

CDR3: CASSLVLGTANTGELFF. The CDR3 nucleotides are TGCGCCAGCAGCTTGGTTCTAGGGACAGCCAACACCGGGGAGCTGTTTTTT. The rearrangement links TRBV5-1 to TRBJ2-2; TRBD1 agrees at 7 bases. The germline V gene encodes CDR1 SGHRS and CDR2 YFSETQ. The trim removed 0 bases at V and 2 bases at J, leaving 7 bases unmatched. CDR3 length: 17 amino acids.

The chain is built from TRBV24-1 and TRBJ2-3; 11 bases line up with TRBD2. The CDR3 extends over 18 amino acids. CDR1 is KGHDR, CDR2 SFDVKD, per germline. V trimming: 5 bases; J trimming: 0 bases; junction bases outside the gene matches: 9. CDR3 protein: CATSVKASGGYSTDTQYF. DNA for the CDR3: TGTGCCACCAGTGTAAAGGCTAGCGGGGGGTATAGCACAGATACGCAGTATTTT.

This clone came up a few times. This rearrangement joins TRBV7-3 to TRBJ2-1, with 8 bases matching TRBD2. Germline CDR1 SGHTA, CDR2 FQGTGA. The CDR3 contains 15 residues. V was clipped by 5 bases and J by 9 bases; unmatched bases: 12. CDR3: CASSLQGGGSIEQFF. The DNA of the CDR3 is TGTGCCAGCAGCCTACAGGGCGGGGGGTCCATTGAGCAGTTCTTC.

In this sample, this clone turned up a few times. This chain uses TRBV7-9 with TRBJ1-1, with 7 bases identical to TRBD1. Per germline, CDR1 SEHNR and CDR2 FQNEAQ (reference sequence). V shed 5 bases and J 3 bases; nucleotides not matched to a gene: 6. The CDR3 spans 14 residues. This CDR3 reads CASSADREYTEAFF. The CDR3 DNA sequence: TGTGCCAGCAGCGCCGACAGGGAATACACTGAAGCTTTCTTT. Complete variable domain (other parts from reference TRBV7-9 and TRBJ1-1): DTGVSQNPRHKITKRGQNVTFRCDPISEHNRLYWYRQTLGQGPEFLTYFQNEAQLEKSRLLSDRFSAERPKGSFSTLEIQRTEQGDSAMYLCASSADREYTEAFFGQGTRLTVV.

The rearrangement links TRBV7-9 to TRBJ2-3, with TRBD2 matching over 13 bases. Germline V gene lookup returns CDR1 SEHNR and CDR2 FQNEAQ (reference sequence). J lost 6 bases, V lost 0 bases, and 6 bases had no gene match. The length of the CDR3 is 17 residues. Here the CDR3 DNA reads TGTGCCAGCAGCTTAGCGCAACTAGCGGGGGGGCTCGATACGCAGTATTTT. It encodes CASSLAQLAGGLDTQYF.

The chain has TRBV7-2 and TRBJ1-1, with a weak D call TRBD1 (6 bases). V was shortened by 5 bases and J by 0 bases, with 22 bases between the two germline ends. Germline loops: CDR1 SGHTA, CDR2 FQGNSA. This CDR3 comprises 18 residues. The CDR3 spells CASSPQGRAKGLNTEAFF. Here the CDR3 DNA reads TGTGCCAGCAGCCCACAGGGACGCGCGAAAGGGTTGAACACTGAAGCTTTCTTT.

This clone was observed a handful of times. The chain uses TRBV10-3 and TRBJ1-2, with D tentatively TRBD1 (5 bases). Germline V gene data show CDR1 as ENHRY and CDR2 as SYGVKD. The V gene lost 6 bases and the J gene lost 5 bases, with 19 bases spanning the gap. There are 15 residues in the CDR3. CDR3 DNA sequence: TGTGCCATCAGCGGGATCCGGGACTCACTATATGGCTACACCTTC. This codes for CAISGIRDSLYGYTF.

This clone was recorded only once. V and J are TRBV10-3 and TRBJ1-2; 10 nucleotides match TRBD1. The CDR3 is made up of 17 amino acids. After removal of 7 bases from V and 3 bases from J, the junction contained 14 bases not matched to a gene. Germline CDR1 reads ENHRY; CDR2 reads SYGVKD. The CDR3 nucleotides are TGTGCCATCACCCTAACCCCCGGGACAGGGGATCACTATGGCTACACCTTC. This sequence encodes CAITLTPGTGDHYGYTF.

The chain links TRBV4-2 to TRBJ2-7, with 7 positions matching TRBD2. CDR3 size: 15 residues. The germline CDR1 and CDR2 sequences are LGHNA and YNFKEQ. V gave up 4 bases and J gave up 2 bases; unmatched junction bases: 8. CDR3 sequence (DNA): TGTGCCAGCAGCCCAAGCCAGCGGGACGCCTACGAGCAGTACTTC. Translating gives CASSPSQRDAYEQYF.

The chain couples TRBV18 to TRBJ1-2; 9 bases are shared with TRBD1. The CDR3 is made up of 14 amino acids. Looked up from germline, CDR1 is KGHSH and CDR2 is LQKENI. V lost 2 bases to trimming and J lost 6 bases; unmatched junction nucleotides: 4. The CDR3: CASSPRTGVDGYTF. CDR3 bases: TGTGCCAGCTCACCAAGGACAGGGGTGGATGGCTACACCTTC.

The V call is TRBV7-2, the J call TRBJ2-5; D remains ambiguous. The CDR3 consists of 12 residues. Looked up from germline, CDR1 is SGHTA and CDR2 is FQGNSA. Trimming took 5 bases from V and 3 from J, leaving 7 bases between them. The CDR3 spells CASSVQKETQYF. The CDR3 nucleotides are TGTGCCAGCAGCGTCCAGAAAGAGACCCAGTACTTC.

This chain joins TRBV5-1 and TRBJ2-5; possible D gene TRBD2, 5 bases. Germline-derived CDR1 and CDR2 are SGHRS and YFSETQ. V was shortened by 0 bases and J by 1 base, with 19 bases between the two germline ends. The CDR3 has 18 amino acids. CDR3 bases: TGCGCCAGCAGCTTGGCCCCCTTACTAGGGAATTCCCAAGAGACCCAGTACTTC. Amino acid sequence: CASSLAPLLGNSQETQYF.

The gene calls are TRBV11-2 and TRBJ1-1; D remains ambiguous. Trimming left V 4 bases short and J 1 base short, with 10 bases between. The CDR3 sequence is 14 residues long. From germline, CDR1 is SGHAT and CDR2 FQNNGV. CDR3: CASSSGRANTEAFF. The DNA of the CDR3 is TGTGCCAGCAGCTCCGGACGGGCGAACACTGAAGCTTTCTTT.